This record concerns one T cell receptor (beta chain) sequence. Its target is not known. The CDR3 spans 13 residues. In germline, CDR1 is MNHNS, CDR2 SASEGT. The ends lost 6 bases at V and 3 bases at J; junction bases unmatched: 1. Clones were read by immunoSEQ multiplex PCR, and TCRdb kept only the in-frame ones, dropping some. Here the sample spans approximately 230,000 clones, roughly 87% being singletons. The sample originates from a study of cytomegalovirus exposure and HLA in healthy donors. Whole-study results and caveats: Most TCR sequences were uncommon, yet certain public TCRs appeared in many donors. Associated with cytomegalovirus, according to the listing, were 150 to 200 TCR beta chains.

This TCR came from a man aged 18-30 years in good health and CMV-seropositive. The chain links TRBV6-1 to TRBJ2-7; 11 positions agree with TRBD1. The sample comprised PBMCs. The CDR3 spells CASRGQGVYEQYF. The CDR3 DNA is TGTGCCAGCAGGGGACAGGGGGTCTACGAGCAGTACTTC.